In this sample, the clone carrying this TCR beta chain turned up many times. The antigen is undetermined. The ends lost 5 bases at V and 4 bases at J; junction bases unmatched: 11. Germline lookup yields CDR1 SGHAT and CDR2 FQNNGV. The CDR3 totals 15 residues. The sample comes from a study of T-cell reconstitution after alpha-beta-depleted transplantation in children. Unique molecular identifiers were used in preparing the TCRbeta library. TCRdb itself ran the PCR reads through MiXCR, one entry per CDR3 protein. Among 70,000 or so distinct CDR3 sequences listed, 9.5% to 13% were seen once. Findings of the study overall: About two months after transplant, alpha-beta T cells reportedly came from several hundred expanded graft clones. The origin of high day-60 TCRbeta diversity in some patients lay in surviving recipient T cells and thymic progenitors. It was newly produced T cells that mostly accounted for T-cell counts and diversity one year after transplant.

The sequenced sample was PBMCs, obtained before TCRalphabeta/CD19-depleted stem cell transplant. The chain combines TRBV11-2 with TRBJ2-7, with TRBD2 matching 7 bases. This clonotype originated in a boy aged 5-17 years with acute myeloid leukemia, due to receive a stem cell transplant. The CDR3 bases are TGTGCCAGCAGCCCCCAGCCGACTAGCTATTACGAGCAGTACGTC. Its protein is CASSPQPTSYYEQYV.